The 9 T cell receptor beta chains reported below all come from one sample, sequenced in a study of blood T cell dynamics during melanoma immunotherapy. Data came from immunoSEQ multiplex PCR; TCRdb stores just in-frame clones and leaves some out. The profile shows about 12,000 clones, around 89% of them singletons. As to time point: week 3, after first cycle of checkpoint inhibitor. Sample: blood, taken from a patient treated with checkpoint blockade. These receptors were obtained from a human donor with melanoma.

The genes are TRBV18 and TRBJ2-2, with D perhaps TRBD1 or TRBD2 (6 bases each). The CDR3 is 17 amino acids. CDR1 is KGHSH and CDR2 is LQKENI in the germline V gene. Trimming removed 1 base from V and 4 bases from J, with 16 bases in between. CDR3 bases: TGTGCCAGCTCACCACGGCGAGCCAAGGGGGGCACCGGGGAGCTGTTTTTT. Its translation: CASSPRRAKGGTGELFF. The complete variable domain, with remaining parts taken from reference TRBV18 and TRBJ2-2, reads NAGVMQNPRHLVRRRGQEARLRCSPMKGHSHVYWYRQLPEEGLKFMVYLQKENIIDESGMPKERFSAEFPKEGPSILRIQQVVRGDSAAYFCASSPRRAKGGTGELFFGEGSRLTVL.

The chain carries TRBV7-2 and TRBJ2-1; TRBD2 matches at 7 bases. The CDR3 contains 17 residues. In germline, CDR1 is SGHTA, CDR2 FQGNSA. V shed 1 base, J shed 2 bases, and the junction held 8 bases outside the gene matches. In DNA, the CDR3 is TGTGCCAGCAGCTTAGGGCGAGCGGGGTTCACCTACAATGAGCAGTTCTTC. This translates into CASSLGRAGFTYNEQFF. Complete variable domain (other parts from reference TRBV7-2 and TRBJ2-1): GAGVSQSPSNKVTEKGKDVELRCDPISGHTALYWYRQSLGQGLEFLIYFQGNSAPDKSGLPSDRFSAERTGGSVSTLTIQRTQQEDSAVYLCASSLGRAGFTYNEQFFGPGTRLTVL.

The chain's CDR3 is CASSQTGREGTDTQYF. The CDR3 region has the DNA TGTGCCAGCAGTCAGACAGGGCGGGAGGGCACAGATACGCAGTATTTT. The chain has TRBV5-4 and TRBJ2-3; D is possibly TRBD2 (8 bases). Per germline, CDR1 SGHNT and CDR2 YYREEE (reference sequence). V lost 5 bases, J lost 1 base, and 17 bases lay in between. The CDR3 is 16 amino acids.

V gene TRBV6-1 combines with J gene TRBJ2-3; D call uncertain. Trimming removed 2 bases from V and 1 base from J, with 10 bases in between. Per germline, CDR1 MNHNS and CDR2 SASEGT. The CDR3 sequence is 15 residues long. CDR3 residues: CASSESPIRTDTQYF. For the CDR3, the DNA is TGTGCCAGCAGTGAAAGCCCGATCCGCACAGATACGCAGTATTTT.

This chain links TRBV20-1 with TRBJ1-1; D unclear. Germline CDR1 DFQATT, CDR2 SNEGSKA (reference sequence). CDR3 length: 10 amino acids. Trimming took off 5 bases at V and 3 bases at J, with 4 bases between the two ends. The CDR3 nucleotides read TGCAGTGCTCTTGACACTGAAGCTTTCTTT. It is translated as CSALDTEAFF.

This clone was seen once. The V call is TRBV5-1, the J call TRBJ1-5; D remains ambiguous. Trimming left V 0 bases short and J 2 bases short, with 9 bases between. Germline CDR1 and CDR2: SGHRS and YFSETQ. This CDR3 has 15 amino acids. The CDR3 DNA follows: TGCGCCAGCAGCTTGGAAGGCAGCCGCAATCAGCCCCAGCATTTT. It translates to CASSLEGSRNQPQHF. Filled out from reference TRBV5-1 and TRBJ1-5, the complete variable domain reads KAGVTQTPRYLIKTRGQQVTLSCSPISGHRSVSWYQQTPGQGLQFLFEYFSETQRNKGNFPGRFSGRQFSNSRSEMNVSTLELGDSALYLCASSLEGSRNQPQHFGDGTRLSIL.

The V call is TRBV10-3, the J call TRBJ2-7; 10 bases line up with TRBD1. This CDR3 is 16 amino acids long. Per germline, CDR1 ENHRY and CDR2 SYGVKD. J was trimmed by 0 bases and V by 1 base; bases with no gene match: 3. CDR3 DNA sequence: TGTGCCATCAGTGAGTTGGGACAGGGGCTCTCCTACGAGCAGTACTTC. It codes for CAISELGQGLSYEQYF.

CDR3 residues: CASAYRSNYGYTF. The CDR3 nucleotides read TGTGCCAGCGCTTACAGGAGTAACTATGGCTACACCTTC. This rearrangement joins TRBV6-5 to TRBJ1-2; tentative D call: TRBD1 (5 bases). CDR3 length equals 13 residues. V was shortened by 8 bases and J by 1 base, with 11 bases between the two germline ends. Germline V gene lookup returns CDR1 MNHEY and CDR2 SVGAGI.

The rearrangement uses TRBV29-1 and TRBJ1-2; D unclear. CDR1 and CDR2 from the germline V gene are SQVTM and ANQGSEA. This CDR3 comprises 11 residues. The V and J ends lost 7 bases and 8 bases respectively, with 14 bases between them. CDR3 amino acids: CSARTPNGYTF. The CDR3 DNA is TGCAGCGCCCGAACCCCGAACGGCTACACCTTC.